This T cell receptor beta chain derives from a study of human T cells and chemical hapten exposure. Looking at the study overall: Upper inner arm skin measuring roughly 2 cm by roughly 2 cm received 2% DPC for sensitization.

The study, taken as a whole, reports: There was alopecia in the donors, so their immune response may differ from that of healthy people.

TCRdb reprocessed the RACE reads via MiXCR and lists one record per CDR3 protein. Here the sample spans around 99,000 distinct CDR3 sequences, 9.5% to 15% being singletons. Regarding time point: patch test 1, 2 weeks after DPC sensitization. Indicated treatment: therapeutic diphenylcyclopropenone sensitization with weekly scalp DPC. Blood draws came first, before each patch test. Total RNA extraction was carried out from unfractionated whole blood. Notes on this clonotype: Its antigen is currently unknown.

The CDR3 is made up of 14 amino acids. V was trimmed by 8 bases and J by 0 bases, leaving 13 bases between them. Germline V gene sequence: CDR1 MDHEN, CDR2 SYDVKM. The chain links TRBV28 to TRBJ1-1; D is undetermined. This sequence originates from a woman aged 40 to 50 with alopecia areata. Some clones in this sample may be carry-over from other donors' samples. The sample was whole blood, taken in connection with sensitization to the hapten diphenylcyclopropenone (DPC). CDR3 sequence: CASGDYSMNTEAFF. The CDR3 region has the DNA TGTGCCAGCGGAGACTACAGCATGAACACTGAAGCTTTCTTT. The full variable domain, with the rest looked up from reference TRBV28 and TRBJ1-1, is DVKVTQSSRYLVKRTGEKVFLECVQDMDHENMFWYRQDPGLGLRLIYFSYDVKMKEKGDIPEGYSVSREKKERFSLILESASTNQTSMYLCASGDYSMNTEAFFGQGTRLTVV.